A selection of T cell receptor beta chains follows, all from one sample in a study of T cells in Graves' hyperthyroidism and ophthalmopathy. MiXCR, run by TCRdb on the multiplex PCR reads, gives a single entry per CDR3 protein. The sample shows a few hundred thousand distinct CDR3 sequences, roughly 15% of them seen only once. The specimen was blood. The receptors were gathered from a woman aged 25-40 years with Graves' ophthalmopathy. Both conserved end residues are part of each CDR3. A D gene is named only where the DNA matches it firmly. Only part of the rows carry a size: once, few, many, or a class if the clone is expanded.

D: -; V: TRBV27; length: 13; J: TRBJ1-5; size: many; DNA: TGTGCCAGCAGTAGCTATAGCAATCAGCCCCAGCATTTT; CDR3: CASSSYSNQPQHF
D: -; V: TRBV4-2; length: 14; J: TRBJ2-2; size: -; DNA: TGTGCCAGCAGCCCCAGAGTTGACACCGGGGAGCTGTTTTTT; CDR3: CASSPRVDTGELFF
D: -; V: TRBV20-1; length: 15; J: TRBJ2-1; size: many; DNA: TGCAGCGCTAGTACATGGGGGGTACCCTACAATGAGCAGTTCTTC; CDR3: CSASTWGVPYNEQFF
D: -; V: TRBV27; length: 14; J: TRBJ1-2; size: few; DNA: TGTGCCAGTGGTGGACAGAACCATAACTATGGCTACACCTTC; CDR3: CASGGQNHNYGYTF
D: TRBD1; V: TRBV5-1; length: 16; J: TRBJ2-3; size: many; DNA: TGCGCCAGCAGTTCTTCACAGGGGGCAAGGGCTGATACGCAGTATTTT; CDR3: CASSSSQGARADTQYF
D: TRBD1; V: TRBV29-1; length: 14; J: TRBJ1-1; size: few; DNA: TGCAGCGGGACAGGGGCTCTGATCGACACTGAAGCTTTCTTT; CDR3: CSGTGALIDTEAFF
D: -; V: TRBV7-9; length: 15; J: TRBJ2-3; size: many; DNA: TGTGCCAGCAGCTTAGTCGACTACGCCACAGATACGCAGTATTTT; CDR3: CASSLVDYATDTQYF
D: -; V: TRBV4-2; length: 14; J: TRBJ2-7; size: -; DNA: TGTGCCAGCAGCCAGGCGGAGGCCCCCGTCGAGCAGTACTTC; CDR3: CASSQAEAPVEQYF
D: -; V: TRBV6-1; length: 15; J: TRBJ2-2; size: -; DNA: TGTGCCAGCAGTACCCCACAGGGTCGGACCGGGGAGCTGTTTTTT; CDR3: CASSTPQGRTGELFF
D: -; V: TRBV20-1; length: 18; J: TRBJ1-5; size: few; DNA: TGCAGTGCTAGAGTCAGCCGATCGAAGGTTAATAGCAATCAGCCCCAGCATTTT; CDR3: CSARVSRSKVNSNQPQHF
D: TRBD2; V: TRBV18; length: 19; J: TRBJ2-3; size: once; DNA: TGTGCCGGGCTACCGTGGACTAGCCGGGGGCCCACATCACCAGATACGCAGTATTTT; CDR3: CAGLPWTSRGPTSPDTQYF
D: TRBD2; V: TRBV20-1; length: 15; J: TRBJ2-2; size: many; DNA: TGCAGTGCTAGCGGCGGGAGGGATGGGAGCGGGGAGCTGTTTTTT; CDR3: CSASGGRDGSGELFF
D: TRBD2; V: TRBV2; length: 15; J: TRBJ2-7; size: many; DNA: TGTGCCAGCAGTGAAGAGATGGGACTAACTTACGAGCAGTACTTC; CDR3: CASSEEMGLTYEQYF
D: -; V: TRBV10-1; length: 13; J: TRBJ1-1; size: few; DNA: TGCGCCAGCAACCCGGACTTGAACACTGAAGCTTTCTTT; CDR3: CASNPDLNTEAFF
D: -; V: TRBV10-3; length: 13; J: TRBJ1-2; size: few; DNA: TGTGCCATCAGTGAAATGGGGGCGCGGGGCTACACCTTC; CDR3: CAISEMGARGYTF
D: TRBD2; V: TRBV7-9; length: 15; J: TRBJ2-5; size: few; DNA: TGTGCCAGCAGCCTAGCGGGGGCCTATCAAGAGACCCAGTACTTC; CDR3: CASSLAGAYQETQYF
D: TRBD1; V: TRBV2; length: 14; J: TRBJ1-4; size: few; DNA: TGTGCCAGCAGCATACAGGGGAGTGGAGAAAAACTGTTTTTT; CDR3: CASSIQGSGEKLFF
D: -; V: TRBV4-3; length: 14; J: TRBJ2-3; size: few; DNA: TGCGCCAGCAGCCAACAGGGCCCCACAGATACGCAGTATTTT; CDR3: CASSQQGPTDTQYF
D: -; V: TRBV29-1; length: 14; J: TRBJ2-4; size: -; DNA: TGCAGCGTTGAAGCTTGGGGCGCCAAAAACATTCAGTACTTC; CDR3: CSVEAWGAKNIQYF
D: TRBD1; V: TRBV5-5; length: 16; J: TRBJ1-1; size: -; DNA: TGTGCCAGCAGCCACACCAACAGGGGGCTGAACACTGAAGCTTTCTTT; CDR3: CASSHTNRGLNTEAFF
D: -; V: TRBV7-8; length: 13; J: TRBJ1-4; size: many; DNA: TGTGCCAGCAGCTTAGAACGGAATGAAAAACTGTTTTTT; CDR3: CASSLERNEKLFF
D: -; V: TRBV7-6; length: 13; J: TRBJ1-4; size: once; DNA: TGTGCCAGCAAAAGGGACGGTTTAGAAAAACTGTTTTTT; CDR3: CASKRDGLEKLFF
D: -; V: TRBV27; length: 14; J: TRBJ2-7; size: many; DNA: TGTGCCAGCAGCGAAATGGGACTCTCCTACGAGCAGTACTTC; CDR3: CASSEMGLSYEQYF